Listed below are T cell receptor beta chains from one sample, sequenced in a study of post-analysis software for immune sequencing data. TCRdb processed the PCR reads anew with MiXCR; each CDR3 protein has one entry. The data contain about 560,000 distinct CDR3 sequences, about 40% of them singletons. The sample was blood. These receptor sequences come from a girl under 18 with multiple sclerosis. Both conserved end residues are part of each CDR3. The D gene is left open where the match is weak. The size of a clone is reported for some rows only, either as once, few or many, or as a class for expanded clones.

d_gene: .
v_gene: TRBV24-1
j_gene: TRBJ2-7
abundance: .
CDR3aa: CATSEESYGLRGQYF
CDR3nt: TGTGCCACCAGTGAGGAGAGCTATGGTCTACGAGGGCAGTACTTC

d_gene: TRBD1
v_gene: TRBV5-1
j_gene: TRBJ2-5
abundance: .
CDR3aa: CASSLEGQGQETQYF
CDR3nt: TGCGCCAGCAGCTTGGAAGGACAGGGCCAAGAGACCCAGTACTTC

d_gene: TRBD1
v_gene: TRBV7-2
j_gene: TRBJ1-2
abundance: .
CDR3aa: CASSFTGVGYTF
CDR3nt: TGTGCCAGCAGCTTCACAGGGGTCGGCTACACCTTC

d_gene: TRBD2
v_gene: TRBV5-1
j_gene: TRBJ2-1
abundance: .
CDR3aa: CASRNGTSGRARNEQFF
CDR3nt: TGCGCCAGCAGGAACGGGACTAGCGGGAGGGCCCGCAATGAGCAGTTCTTC

d_gene: .
v_gene: TRBV24-1
j_gene: TRBJ1-1
abundance: few
CDR3aa: CATSDQDRFTEAFF
CDR3nt: TGTGCCACCAGTGATCAGGACAGATTTACTGAAGCTTTCTTT

d_gene: .
v_gene: TRBV4-1
j_gene: TRBJ1-6
abundance: .
CDR3aa: CASSQDWGSPLHF
CDR3nt: TGCGCCAGCAGCCAAGATTGGGGCTCACCCCTCCACTTT

d_gene: .
v_gene: TRBV3-1
j_gene: TRBJ2-3
abundance: .
CDR3aa: CASSPFLSDTQYF
CDR3nt: TGTGCCAGCAGCCCCTTCCTTTCCGATACGCAGTATTTT

d_gene: TRBD2
v_gene: TRBV20-1
j_gene: TRBJ2-1
abundance: few
CDR3aa: CSAPLAGSSYNEQFF
CDR3nt: TGCAGTGCCCCTTTAGCGGGATCCTCCTACAATGAGCAGTTCTTC

d_gene: .
v_gene: TRBV6-1
j_gene: TRBJ1-5
abundance: .
CDR3aa: CASSEAPGQGNQPQHF
CDR3nt: TGTGCCAGCAGTGAAGCTCCAGGGCAGGGCAATCAGCCCCAGCATTTT

d_gene: .
v_gene: TRBV5-1
j_gene: TRBJ2-1
abundance: .
CDR3aa: CASSLGGTGSYNEQFF
CDR3nt: TGCGCCAGCAGCTTGGGAGGGACTGGCTCCTACAATGAGCAGTTCTTC